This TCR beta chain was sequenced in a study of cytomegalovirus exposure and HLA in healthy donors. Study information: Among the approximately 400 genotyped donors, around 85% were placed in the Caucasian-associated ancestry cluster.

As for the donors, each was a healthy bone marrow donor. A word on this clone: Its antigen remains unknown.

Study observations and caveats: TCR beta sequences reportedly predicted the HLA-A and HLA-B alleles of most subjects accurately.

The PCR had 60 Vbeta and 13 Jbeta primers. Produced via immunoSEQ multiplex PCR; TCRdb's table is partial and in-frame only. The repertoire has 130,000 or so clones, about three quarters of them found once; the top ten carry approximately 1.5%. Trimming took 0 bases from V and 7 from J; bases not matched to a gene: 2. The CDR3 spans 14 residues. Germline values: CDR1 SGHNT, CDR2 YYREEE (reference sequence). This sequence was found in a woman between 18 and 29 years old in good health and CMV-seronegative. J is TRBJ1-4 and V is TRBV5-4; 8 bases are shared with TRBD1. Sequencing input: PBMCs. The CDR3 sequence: CASSLAGGGEKLFF. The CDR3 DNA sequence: TGTGCCAGCAGCTTGGCAGGGGGCGGTGAAAAACTGTTTTTT.